This T cell receptor beta chain was profiled in a study of radiotherapy plus CTLA-4 blockade in lung cancer. In regard to this clone: What it recognizes is unknown.

Overall study results and limits: Radiotherapy was combined with ipilimumab, and tumor-derived TCR clones then expanded in blood. Reported findings show early blood T cell clone dynamics, with interferon-beta, best predicted response.

Here immunoSEQ multiplex PCR was the method, and the copy in TCRdb shows in-frame clones only, minus some. The sample contains 80,000 to 100,000 clones, 88% of which appear only once. Trimming pared 3 bases from V and 2 bases from J, leaving 11 bases between. CDR1 and CDR2 from the germline V gene are LNHDA and SQIVND (reference sequence). The CDR3 runs 14 residues. Receiving focal radiation plus CTLA-4 blockade with ipilimumab were patients who had chemo-refractory metastatic non-small-cell lung cancer. The gene calls are TRBV19 and TRBJ2-7; D may match TRBD1 or TRBD2 (5 bases each). This TCR came from a human donor with non-small cell lung cancer that progressed on radiotherapy plus ipilimumab. Sample: peripheral blood, taken from a patient treated with radiotherapy plus ipilimumab. The CDR3 nucleotides are TGTGCCAGTAGTATCTCTCGGGGACCCTACGAGCAGTACTTC. The encoded protein is CASSISRGPYEQYF.